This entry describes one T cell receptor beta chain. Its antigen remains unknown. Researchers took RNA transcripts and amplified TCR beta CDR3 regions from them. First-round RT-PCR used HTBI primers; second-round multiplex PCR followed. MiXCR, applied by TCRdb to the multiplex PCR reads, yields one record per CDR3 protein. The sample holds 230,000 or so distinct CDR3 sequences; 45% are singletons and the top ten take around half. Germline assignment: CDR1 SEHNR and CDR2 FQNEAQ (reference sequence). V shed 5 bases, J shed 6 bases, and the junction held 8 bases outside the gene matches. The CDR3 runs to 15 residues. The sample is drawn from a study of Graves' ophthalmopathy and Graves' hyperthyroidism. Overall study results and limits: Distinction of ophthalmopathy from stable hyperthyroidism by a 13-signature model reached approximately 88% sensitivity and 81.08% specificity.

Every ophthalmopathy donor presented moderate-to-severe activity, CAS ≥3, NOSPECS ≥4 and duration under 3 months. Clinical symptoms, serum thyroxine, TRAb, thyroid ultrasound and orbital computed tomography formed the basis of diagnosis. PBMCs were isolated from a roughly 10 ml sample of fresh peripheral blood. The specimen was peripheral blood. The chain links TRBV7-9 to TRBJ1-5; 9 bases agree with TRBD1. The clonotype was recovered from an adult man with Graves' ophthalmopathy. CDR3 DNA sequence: TGTGCCAGCAGCCCGGGGACAGGGACTTTTCAGCCCCAGCATTTT. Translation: CASSPGTGTFQPQHF. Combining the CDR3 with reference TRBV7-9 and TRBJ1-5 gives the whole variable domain DTGVSQNPRHKITKRGQNVTFRCDPISEHNRLYWYRQTLGQGPEFLTYFQNEAQLEKSRLLSDRFSAERPKGSFSTLEIQRTEQGDSAMYLCASSPGTGTFQPQHFGDGTRLSIL.